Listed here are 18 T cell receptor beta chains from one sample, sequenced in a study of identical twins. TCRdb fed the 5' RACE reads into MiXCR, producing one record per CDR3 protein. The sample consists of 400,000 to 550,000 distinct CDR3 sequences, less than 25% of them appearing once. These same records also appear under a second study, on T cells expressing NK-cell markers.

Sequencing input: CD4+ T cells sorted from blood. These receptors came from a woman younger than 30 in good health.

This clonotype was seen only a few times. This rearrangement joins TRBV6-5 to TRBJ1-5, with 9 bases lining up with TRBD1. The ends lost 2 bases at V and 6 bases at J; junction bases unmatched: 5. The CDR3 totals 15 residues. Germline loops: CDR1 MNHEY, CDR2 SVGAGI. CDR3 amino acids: CASSYGTGFGQPQHF. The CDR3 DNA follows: TGTGCCAGCAGTTACGGGACAGGGTTTGGTCAGCCCCAGCATTTT.

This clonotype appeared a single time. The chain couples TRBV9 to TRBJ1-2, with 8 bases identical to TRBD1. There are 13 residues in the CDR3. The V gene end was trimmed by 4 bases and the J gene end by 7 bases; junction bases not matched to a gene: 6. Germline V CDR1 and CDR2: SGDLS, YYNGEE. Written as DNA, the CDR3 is TGTGCCAGCAGCCGGACAGGGCAGAGTGGCTACACCTTC. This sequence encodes CASSRTGQSGYTF. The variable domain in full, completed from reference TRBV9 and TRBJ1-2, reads DSGVTQTPKHLITATGQRVTLRCSPRSGDLSVYWYQQSLDQGLQFLIQYYNGEERAKGNILERFSAQQFPDLHSELNLSSLELGDSALYFCASSRTGQSGYTFGSGTRLTVV.

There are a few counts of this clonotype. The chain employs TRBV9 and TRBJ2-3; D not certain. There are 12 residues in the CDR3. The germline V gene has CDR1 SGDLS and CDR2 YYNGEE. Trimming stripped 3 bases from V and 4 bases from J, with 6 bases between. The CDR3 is CASSAAADTQYF. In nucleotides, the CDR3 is TGTGCCAGCAGCGCGGCCGCAGATACGCAGTATTTT.

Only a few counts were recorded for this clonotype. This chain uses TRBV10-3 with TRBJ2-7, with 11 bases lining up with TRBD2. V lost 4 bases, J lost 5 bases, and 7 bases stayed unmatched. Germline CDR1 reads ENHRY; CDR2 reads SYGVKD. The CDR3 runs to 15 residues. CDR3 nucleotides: TGTGCCATCAGTGTATTAGCGGGAGGGCCGAACGAGCAGTACTTC. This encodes CAISVLAGGPNEQYF.

The CDR3 region has the DNA TGTGCCAGCAGTCCCGAGCCGGGAGGTAGTGGTAGAGCCAAAAACATTCAGTACTTC. Translating gives CASSPEPGGSGRAKNIQYF. The rearrangement joins TRBV27 to TRBJ2-4; 7 bases fit TRBD2. The CDR3 is made up of 19 amino acids. Germline CDR1 is MNHEY and CDR2 is SMNVEV (reference sequence). The V gene end was trimmed by 5 bases and the J gene end by 0 bases; junction bases not matched to a gene: 16.

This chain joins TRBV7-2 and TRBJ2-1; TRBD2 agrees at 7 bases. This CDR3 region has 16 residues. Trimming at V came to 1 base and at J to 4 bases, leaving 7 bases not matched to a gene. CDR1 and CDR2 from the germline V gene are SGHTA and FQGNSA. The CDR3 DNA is TGTGCCAGCAGCTTAGTGGGCGGGAGAGCATACAATGAGCAGTTCTTC. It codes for CASSLVGGRAYNEQFF.

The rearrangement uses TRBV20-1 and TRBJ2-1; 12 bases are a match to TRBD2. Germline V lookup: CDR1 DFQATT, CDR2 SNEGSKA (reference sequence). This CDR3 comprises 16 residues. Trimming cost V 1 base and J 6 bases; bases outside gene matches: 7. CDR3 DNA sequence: TGCAGTGCTAGAGGGACTAGCGGGGTGTCCGGCAATGAGCAGTTCTTC. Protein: CSARGTSGVSGNEQFF.

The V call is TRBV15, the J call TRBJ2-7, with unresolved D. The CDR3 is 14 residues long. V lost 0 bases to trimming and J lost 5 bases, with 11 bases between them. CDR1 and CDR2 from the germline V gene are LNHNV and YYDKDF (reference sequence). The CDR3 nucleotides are TGTGCCACCAGCAGAGATTGGGGTCTCCACGAGCAGTACTTC. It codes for CATSRDWGLHEQYF.

The CDR3 DNA reads TGCGCCAGCAGCCAAGATCCGGGGCTTGGCTACACCTTC. Amino acid sequence: CASSQDPGLGYTF. The chain links TRBV4-3 to TRBJ1-2; weak D call: TRBD1 (5 bases). Germline assignment: CDR1 LGHNA and CDR2 YSLEER. The V end lost 0 bases, the J end lost 7 bases, and 9 bases lay between the germline ends. This CDR3 comprises 13 residues.

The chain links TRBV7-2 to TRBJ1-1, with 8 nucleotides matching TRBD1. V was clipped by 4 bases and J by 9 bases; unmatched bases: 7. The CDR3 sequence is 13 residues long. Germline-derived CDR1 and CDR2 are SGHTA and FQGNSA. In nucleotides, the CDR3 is TGTGCCAGCAGCTACGTCCGACAGGGGCAAGCTTTCTTT. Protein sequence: CASSYVRQGQAFF.

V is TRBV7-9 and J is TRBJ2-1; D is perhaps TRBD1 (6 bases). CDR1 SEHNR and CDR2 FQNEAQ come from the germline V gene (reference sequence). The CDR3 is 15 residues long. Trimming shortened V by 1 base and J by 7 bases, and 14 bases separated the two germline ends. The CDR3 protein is CASSLVQGKANEQFF. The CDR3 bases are TGTGCCAGCAGCTTAGTACAGGGTAAGGCTAATGAGCAGTTCTTC.

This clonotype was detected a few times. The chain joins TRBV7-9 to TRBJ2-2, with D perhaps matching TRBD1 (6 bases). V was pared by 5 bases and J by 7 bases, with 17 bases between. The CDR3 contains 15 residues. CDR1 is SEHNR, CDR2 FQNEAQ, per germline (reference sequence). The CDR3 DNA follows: TGTGCCAGCAGCCCAACGACAGGTCGGGGCGGGGAGCTGTTTTTT. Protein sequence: CASSPTTGRGGELFF. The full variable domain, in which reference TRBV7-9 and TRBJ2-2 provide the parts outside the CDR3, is DTGVSQNPRHKITKRGQNVTFRCDPISEHNRLYWYRQTLGQGPEFLTYFQNEAQLEKSRLLSDRFSAERPKGSFSTLEIQRTEQGDSAMYLCASSPTTGRGGELFFGEGSRLTVL.

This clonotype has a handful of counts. For the CDR3, the DNA is TGTGCCACCAGCGCGGGAGATGACTACAATGAGCAGTTCTTC. It specifies CATSAGDDYNEQFF. The chain carries TRBV15 and TRBJ2-1, with 7 positions matching TRBD2. The J segment lost 3 bases and the V segment lost 5 bases, leaving 4 bases of the junction unmatched. From germline, CDR1 is LNHNV and CDR2 YYDKDF (reference sequence). The CDR3 loop spans 14 amino acids. Looking up the rest from reference TRBV15 and TRBJ2-1 gives the full variable domain: DAMVIQNPRYQVTQFGKPVTLSCSQTLNHNVMYWYQQKSSQAPKLLFHYYDKDFNNEADTPDNFQSRRPNTSFCFLDIRSPGLGDTAMYLCATSAGDDYNEQFFGPGTRLTVL.

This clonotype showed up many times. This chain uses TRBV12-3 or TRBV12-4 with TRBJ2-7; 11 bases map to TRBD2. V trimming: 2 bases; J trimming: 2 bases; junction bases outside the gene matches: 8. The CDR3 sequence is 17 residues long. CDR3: CASSLQGLADYTYEQYF. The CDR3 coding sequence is TGTGCCAGCAGTTTACAGGGACTAGCGGACTACACCTACGAGCAGTACTTC.

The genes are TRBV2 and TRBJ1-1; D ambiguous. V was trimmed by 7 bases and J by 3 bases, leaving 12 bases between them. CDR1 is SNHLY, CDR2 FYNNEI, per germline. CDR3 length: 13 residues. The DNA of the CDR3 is TGTGCCAGCACCGGCGACACGGACACTGAAGCTTTCTTT. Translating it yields CASTGDTDTEAFF.

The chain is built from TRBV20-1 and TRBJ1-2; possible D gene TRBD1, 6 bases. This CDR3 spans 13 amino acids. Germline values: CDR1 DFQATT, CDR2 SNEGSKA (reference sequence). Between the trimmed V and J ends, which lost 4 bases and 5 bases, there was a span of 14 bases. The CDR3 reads CSATTGNTYGYTF. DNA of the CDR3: TGCAGTGCTACCACAGGGAATACATATGGCTACACCTTC.

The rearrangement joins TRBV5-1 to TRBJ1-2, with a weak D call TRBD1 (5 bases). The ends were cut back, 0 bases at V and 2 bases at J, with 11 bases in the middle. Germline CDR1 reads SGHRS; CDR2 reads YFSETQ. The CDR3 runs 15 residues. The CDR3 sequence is CASSLVGEANYGYTF. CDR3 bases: TGCGCCAGCAGCTTGGTGGGGGAGGCGAACTATGGCTACACCTTC.

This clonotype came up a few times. The CDR3 DNA reads as TGTGCCAGCAGTTTTCCCAGTCCCTACGAGCAGTACTTC. As protein: CASSFPSPYEQYF. The V call is TRBV6-2 or TRBV6-3, the J call TRBJ2-7; no firm D call. CDR1 is MNHEY, CDR2 SVGEGT, per germline. The CDR3 totals 13 residues. The ends were cut back, 4 bases at V and 2 bases at J, with 9 bases in the middle.